This is a list of T cell receptor beta chains from one sample in a study of blood T cell repertoires in COVID-19. Clones were sequenced by immunoSEQ multiplex PCR, and TCRdb holds only the in-frame ones, with some missing. This sample has around 180,000 clones; under 85% occur once, and the top ten carry more than 8%. Sequenced sample: peripheral blood. The receptors shown here come from a woman older than 75 with acute or convalescent COVID-19. The CDR3 runs from the conserved cysteine through the conserved F or W. The order of the fields is clone size, J gene, D gene, V gene, CDR3 protein, CDR3 DNA. The D gene is left open where the match is weak. Some rows mark clone size as missing; the rest say once, few, many or name a class of expanded clone.

>-|TRBJ1-5|TRBD1|TRBV7-8
CASSGRDRGLNQPQHF
TGTGCCAGCAGCGGAAGGGACAGGGGGTTGAATCAGCCCCAGCATTTT
>once|TRBJ2-1|TRBD1|TRBV5-1
CASSSGQVSNEQFF
TGCGCCAGCAGCTCGGGACAGGTATCGAATGAGCAGTTCTTC
>-|TRBJ2-7|TRBD1|TRBV7-2
CASSLLGGQGTYEQYF
TGTGCCAGCAGCTTATTAGGGGGACAGGGGACCTACGAGCAGTACTTC
>-|TRBJ1-6|-|TRBV7-2
CASSLQGSTYNSPLHF
TGTGCCAGCAGCCTACAGGGTTCGACCTATAATTCACCCCTCCACTTT
>-|TRBJ1-2|-|TRBV3-1/TRBV3-2
CASSQVGAGYTF
TGTGCCAGCAGCCAAGTAGGGGCGGGCTACACCTTC
>-|TRBJ1-2|TRBD1|TRBV5-6
CASSPGTGGLDGYTF
TGTGCCAGCAGCCCCGGGACAGGGGGTCTGGATGGCTACACCTTC
>-|TRBJ1-4|-|TRBV4-2
CASSQGGVGEKLFF
TGTGCCAGCAGCCAAGGCGGAGTAGGCGAAAAACTGTTTTTT
>-|TRBJ2-7|TRBD2|TRBV7-9
CASSLGASGRFEQYF
TGTGCCAGCAGCTTAGGGGCTAGCGGGAGGTTCGAGCAGTACTTC
>-|TRBJ2-7|-|TRBV11-2
CASSLRGFSYEQYF
TGTGCCAGCAGCTTAAGAGGTTTCTCCTACGAGCAGTACTTC
>-|TRBJ1-3|-|TRBV7-9
CASRSVHSGNTIYF
TGTGCCAGCAGGTCGGTCCACTCTGGAAACACCATATATTTT
>-|TRBJ1-1|-|TRBV7-2
CASSYGMNTEAFF
TGTGCCAGCAGCTACGGGATGAACACTGAAGCTTTCTTT
>-|TRBJ1-5|-|TRBV10-3
CAISERGGSGPQHF
TGTGCCATCAGTGAACGGGGGGGATCGGGGCCCCAGCATTTT
>once|TRBJ1-5|-|TRBV19
CASSIEGVRGQPQHF
TGTGCCAGTAGTATAGAAGGGGTAAGGGGTCAGCCCCAGCATTTT
>-|TRBJ2-1|TRBD2|TRBV11-2
CASSLEASGGYNEQFF
TGTGCCAGCAGCTTAGAGGCTAGCGGGGGTTACAATGAGCAGTTCTTC
>few|TRBJ1-4|-|TRBV29-1
CSVVTRENEKLFF
TGCAGCGTTGTAACCAGGGAAAATGAAAAACTGTTTTTT
>-|TRBJ1-2|-|TRBV29-1
CSAVPQGREYGYTF
TGCAGCGCCGTCCCCCAGGGAAGAGAGTATGGCTACACCTTC
>-|TRBJ2-6|TRBD1|TRBV5-6
CASSFISGTGSHGANVLTF
TGTGCCAGCAGCTTCATCTCCGGGACAGGGTCGCATGGGGCCAACGTCCTGACTTTC
>-|TRBJ1-6|-|TRBV5-1
CASSRQDRTNSPLHF
TGCGCCAGCAGCCGTCAAGACAGGACTAATTCACCCCTCCACTTT
>-|TRBJ1-1|TRBD1|TRBV2
CASRTRDRGTEAFF
TGTGCCAGCCGAACGCGGGACAGGGGGACTGAAGCTTTCTTT
>-|TRBJ1-3|-|TRBV7-2
CASSLASYSGNTIYF
TGTGCCAGCAGCTTAGCCTCTTACTCTGGAAACACCATATATTTT
>-|TRBJ2-7|-|TRBV5-6
CASSLLGASVSYEQYF
TGTGCCAGCAGCTTGCTCGGCGCGAGCGTCTCCTACGAGCAGTACTTC
>-|TRBJ2-1|TRBD2|TRBV30
CAWSAGTSANNEQFF
TGTGCCTGGAGCGCCGGGACTAGCGCCAACAATGAGCAGTTCTTC
>-|TRBJ1-5|-|TRBV18
CASSRGGGVEGQPQHF
TGTGCCAGCTCCAGGGGTGGTGGTGTAGAGGGGCAGCCCCAGCATTTT
>once|TRBJ2-7|-|TRBV12-3/TRBV12-4
CASSSFYEQYF
TGTGCCAGCAGCTCCTTCTACGAGCAGTACTTC
>-|TRBJ1-2|-|TRBV3-1/TRBV3-2
CASSQDQSGIYGYTF
TGTGCCAGCAGCCAAGATCAATCAGGGATCTATGGCTACACCTTC
>-|TRBJ1-5|-|TRBV18
CASSEEGEQPQHF
TGTGCCAGCTCGGAGGAGGGTGAACAGCCCCAGCATTTT
>-|TRBJ1-1|-|TRBV4-1
CASSQWVRGGTEAFF
TGCGCCAGCAGCCAATGGGTAAGGGGAGGCACTGAAGCTTTCTTT
>few|TRBJ1-4|TRBD1|TRBV7-2
CASSPDRGLGKLFF
TGTGCCAGCAGCCCAGACAGGGGGCTGGGAAAACTGTTTTTT
>-|TRBJ2-3|TRBD2|TRBV5-8
CASSGLAGPTDTQYF
TGTGCCAGCAGCGGGCTAGCGGGACCCACAGATACGCAGTATTTT
>few|TRBJ2-1|TRBD1|TRBV7-3
CASSPGTGGKEQFF
TGTGCCAGCAGCCCCGGGACAGGGGGGAAGGAGCAGTTCTTC
>-|TRBJ2-7|TRBD1|TRBV9
CASSGTTGVPSYEQYF
TGTGCCAGCAGCGGGACGACAGGGGTCCCCTCCTACGAGCAGTACTTC
>-|TRBJ2-1|TRBD2|TRBV7-2
CASSISGGPGHEQFF
TGTGCCAGCAGCATTAGCGGGGGGCCAGGGCATGAGCAGTTCTTC
>-|TRBJ2-5|-|TRBV7-6
CASSLRSGHLGRETQYF
TGTGCCAGCAGCTTACGATCGGGACACCTAGGGCGAGAGACCCAGTACTTC
>-|TRBJ2-5|TRBD2|TRBV2
CASRGLAAQETQYF
TGTGCCAGCAGGGGTCTAGCGGCCCAAGAGACCCAGTACTTC
>once|TRBJ1-1|TRBD1|TRBV11-2
CASRKTGGNTEAFF
TGTGCCAGCAGAAAGACAGGGGGGAACACTGAAGCTTTCTTT